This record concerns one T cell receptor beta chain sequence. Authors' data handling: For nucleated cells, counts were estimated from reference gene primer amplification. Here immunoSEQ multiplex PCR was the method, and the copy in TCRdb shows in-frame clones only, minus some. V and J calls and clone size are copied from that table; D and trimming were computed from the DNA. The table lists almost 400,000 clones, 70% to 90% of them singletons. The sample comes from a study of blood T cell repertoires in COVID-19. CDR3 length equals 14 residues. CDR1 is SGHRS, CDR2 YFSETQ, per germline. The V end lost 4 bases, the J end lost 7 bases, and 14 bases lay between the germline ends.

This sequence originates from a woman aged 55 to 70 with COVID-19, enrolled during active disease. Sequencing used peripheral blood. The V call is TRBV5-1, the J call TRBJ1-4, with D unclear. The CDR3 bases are TGCGCCAGCAGCATCGGGGTAAGGAGTGAAAAACTGTTTTTT. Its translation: CASSIGVRSEKLFF.